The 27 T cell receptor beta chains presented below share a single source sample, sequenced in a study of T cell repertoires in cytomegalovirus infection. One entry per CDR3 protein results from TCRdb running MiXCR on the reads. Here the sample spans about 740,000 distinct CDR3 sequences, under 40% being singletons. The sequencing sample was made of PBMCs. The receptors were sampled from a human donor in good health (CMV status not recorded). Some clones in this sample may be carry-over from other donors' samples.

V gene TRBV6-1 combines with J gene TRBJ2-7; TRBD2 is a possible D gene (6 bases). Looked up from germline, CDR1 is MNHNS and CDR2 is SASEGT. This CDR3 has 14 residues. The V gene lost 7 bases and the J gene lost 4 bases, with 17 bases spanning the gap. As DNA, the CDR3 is TGTGCCAGCACCAACCTCGGGGCGGGGTACGAGCAGTACTTC. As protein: CASTNLGAGYEQYF.

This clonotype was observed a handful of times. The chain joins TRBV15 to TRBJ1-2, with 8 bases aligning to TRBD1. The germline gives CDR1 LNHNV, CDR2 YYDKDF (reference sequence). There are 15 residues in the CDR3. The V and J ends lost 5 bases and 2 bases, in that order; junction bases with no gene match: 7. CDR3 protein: CATSRAGQGNYGYTF. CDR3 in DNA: TGTGCCACCAGCCGGGCAGGACAGGGCAACTATGGCTACACCTTC.

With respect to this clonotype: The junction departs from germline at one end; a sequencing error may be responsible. CDR3 nucleotide sequence: TGTTCCAGCAGCCTCCAGACATGGCCCCGCGATTCACATGGCTACCCCTTC. Its protein is CSSSLQTWPRDSHGYPF. The V call is TRBV7-9, the J call TRBJ1-2; D unclear. Germline assignment: CDR1 SEHNR and CDR2 FQNEAQ (reference sequence). CDR3 size: 17 residues.

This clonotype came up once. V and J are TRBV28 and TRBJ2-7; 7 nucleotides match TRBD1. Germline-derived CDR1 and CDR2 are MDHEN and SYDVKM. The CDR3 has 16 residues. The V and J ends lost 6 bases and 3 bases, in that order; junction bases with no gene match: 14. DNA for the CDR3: TGTGCCAGCAGGGCTTACAGGGGCTACGATAGCTACGAGCAGTACTTC. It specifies CASRAYRGYDSYEQYF.

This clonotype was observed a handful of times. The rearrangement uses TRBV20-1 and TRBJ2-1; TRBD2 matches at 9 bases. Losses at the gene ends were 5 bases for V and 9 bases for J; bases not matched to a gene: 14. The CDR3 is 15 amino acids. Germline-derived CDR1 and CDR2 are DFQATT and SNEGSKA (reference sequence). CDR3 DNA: TGCAGTGCTCCTACGAGCGGGGGGTACAGAGGTGAGCAGTTCTTC. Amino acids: CSAPTSGGYRGEQFF.

The CDR3 coding sequence is TGTGCCAGCAGCCCCAGGGGGACAGGGTCCTACAATGAGCAGTTCTTC. Translating gives CASSPRGTGSYNEQFF. The V gene is TRBV28, the J gene TRBJ2-1; 9 nucleotides line up with TRBD1. The germline gives CDR1 MDHEN, CDR2 SYDVKM. This CDR3 is 16 amino acids long. Germline trimming cut 6 bases from V and 1 base from J; bases unmatched to any gene: 7.

CDR3 DNA sequence: TGTGCCAGCAGCCCCCAGCTAACAGGGATGGGGGAGCTGTTTTTT. Translated: CASSPQLTGMGELFF. The V call is TRBV9, the J call TRBJ2-2, with D maybe TRBD1 (6 bases). With 4 bases removed from V and 8 bases from J, the gap between germline ends came to 18 bases. The CDR3 runs 15 residues. Germline V gives CDR1 SGDLS, CDR2 YYNGEE.

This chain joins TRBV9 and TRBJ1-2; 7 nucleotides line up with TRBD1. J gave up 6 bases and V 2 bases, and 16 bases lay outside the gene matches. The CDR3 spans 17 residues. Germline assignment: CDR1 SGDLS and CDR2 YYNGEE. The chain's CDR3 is CASSVQQTGRILNGYTF. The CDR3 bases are TGTGCCAGCAGCGTTCAGCAGACAGGGAGGATATTGAATGGCTACACCTTC.

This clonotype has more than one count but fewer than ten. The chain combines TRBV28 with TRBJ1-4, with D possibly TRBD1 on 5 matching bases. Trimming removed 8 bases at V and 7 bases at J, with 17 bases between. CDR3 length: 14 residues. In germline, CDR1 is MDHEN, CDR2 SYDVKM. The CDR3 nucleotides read TGTGCCAGCGGACCACCTGGGGGGGGTGAAAAACTGTTTTTT. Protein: CASGPPGGGEKLFF.

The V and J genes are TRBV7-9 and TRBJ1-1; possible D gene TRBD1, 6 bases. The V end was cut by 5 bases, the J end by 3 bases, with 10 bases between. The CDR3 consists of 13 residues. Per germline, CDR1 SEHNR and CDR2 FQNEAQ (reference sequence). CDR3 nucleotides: TGTGCCAGCAGCGTAGGACAGTACACTGAAGCTTTCTTT. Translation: CASSVGQYTEAFF.

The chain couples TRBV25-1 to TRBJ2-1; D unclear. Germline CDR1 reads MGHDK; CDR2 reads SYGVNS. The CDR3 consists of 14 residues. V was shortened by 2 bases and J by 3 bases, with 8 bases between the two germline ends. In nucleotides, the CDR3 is TGTGCCAGCAGTGAAGGGAACAGCTACAATGAGCAGTTCTTC. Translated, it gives CASSEGNSYNEQFF.

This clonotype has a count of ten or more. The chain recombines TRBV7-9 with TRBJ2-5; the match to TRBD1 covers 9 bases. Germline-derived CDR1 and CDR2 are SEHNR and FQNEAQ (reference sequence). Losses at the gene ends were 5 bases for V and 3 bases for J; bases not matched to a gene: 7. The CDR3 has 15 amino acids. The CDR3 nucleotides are TGTGCCAGCAGCAGGGACAGGGAGTACAAAGAGACCCAGTACTTC. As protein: CASSRDREYKETQYF.

In nucleotides, the CDR3 is TGTGCCAGCAGCAACGGGACTAGCGGGTACAATGAGCAGTTCTTC. Protein product: CASSNGTSGYNEQFF. The J gene is TRBJ2-1, the V gene TRBV11-2, with 12 bases matching TRBD2. Germline V gives CDR1 SGHAT, CDR2 FQNNGV. The V and J ends lost 5 bases and 4 bases, in that order; junction bases with no gene match: 3. The CDR3 spans 15 residues.

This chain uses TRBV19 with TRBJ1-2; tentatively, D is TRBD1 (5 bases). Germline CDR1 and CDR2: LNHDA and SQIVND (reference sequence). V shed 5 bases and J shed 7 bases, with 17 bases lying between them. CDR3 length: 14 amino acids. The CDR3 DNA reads TGTGCCAGTAGTTCCCTTGGGGGGATCTTTGGCTACACCTTC. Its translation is CASSSLGGIFGYTF.

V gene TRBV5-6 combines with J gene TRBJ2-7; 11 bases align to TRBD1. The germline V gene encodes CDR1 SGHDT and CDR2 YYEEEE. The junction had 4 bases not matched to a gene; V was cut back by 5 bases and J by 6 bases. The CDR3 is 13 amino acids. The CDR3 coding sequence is TGTGCCAGCAGTCCGGGACAGGGGGTCGAGCAGTACTTC. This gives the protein CASSPGQGVEQYF.

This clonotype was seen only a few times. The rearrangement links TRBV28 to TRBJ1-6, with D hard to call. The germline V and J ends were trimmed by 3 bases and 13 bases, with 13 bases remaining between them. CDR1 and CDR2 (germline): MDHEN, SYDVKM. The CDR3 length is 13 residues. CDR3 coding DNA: TGTGCCAGCAGTTTTAGTCGTCGGGTCCCCCTCCACTTT. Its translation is CASSFSRRVPLHF.

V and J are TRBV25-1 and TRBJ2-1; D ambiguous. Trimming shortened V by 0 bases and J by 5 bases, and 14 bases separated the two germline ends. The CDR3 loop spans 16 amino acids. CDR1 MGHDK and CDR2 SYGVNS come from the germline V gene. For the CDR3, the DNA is TGTGCCAGCAGTGAATATGCTGCCGGAGCTGACAATGAGCAGTTCTTC. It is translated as CASSEYAAGADNEQFF. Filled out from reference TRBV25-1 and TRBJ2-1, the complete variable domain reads EADIYQTPRYLVIGTGKKITLECSQTMGHDKMYWYQQDPGMELHLIHYSYGVNSTEKGDLSSESTVSRIRTEHFPLTLESARPSHTSQYLCASSEYAAGADNEQFFGPGTRLTVL.

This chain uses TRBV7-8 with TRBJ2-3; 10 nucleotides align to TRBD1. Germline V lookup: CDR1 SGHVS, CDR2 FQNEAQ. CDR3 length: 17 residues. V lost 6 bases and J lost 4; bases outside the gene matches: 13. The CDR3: CASSCHRDRGGPDTQYF. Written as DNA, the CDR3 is TGTGCCAGCAGTTGCCACCGGGACAGGGGAGGCCCAGATACGCAGTATTTT.

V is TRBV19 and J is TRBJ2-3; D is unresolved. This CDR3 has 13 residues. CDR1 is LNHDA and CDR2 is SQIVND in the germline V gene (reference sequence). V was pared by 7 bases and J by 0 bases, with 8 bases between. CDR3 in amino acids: CASNPGSTDTQYF. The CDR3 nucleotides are TGTGCCAGTAATCCAGGTAGCACAGATACGCAGTATTTT.

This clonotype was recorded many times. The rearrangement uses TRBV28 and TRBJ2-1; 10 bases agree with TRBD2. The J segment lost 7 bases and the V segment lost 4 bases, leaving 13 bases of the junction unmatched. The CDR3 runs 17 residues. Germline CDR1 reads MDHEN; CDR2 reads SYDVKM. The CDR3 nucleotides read TGTGCCAGCAGTTCCACCCTACTAGCGGGATTAGGTAATGAGCAGTTCTTC. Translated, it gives CASSSTLLAGLGNEQFF.

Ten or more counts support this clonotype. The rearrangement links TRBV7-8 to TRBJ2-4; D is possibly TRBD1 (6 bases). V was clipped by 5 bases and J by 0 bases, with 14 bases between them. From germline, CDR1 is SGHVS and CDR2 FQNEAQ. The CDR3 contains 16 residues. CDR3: CASSETQGQAKNIQYF. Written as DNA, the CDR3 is TGTGCCAGCAGCGAAACCCAGGGGCAAGCCAAAAACATTCAGTACTTC.

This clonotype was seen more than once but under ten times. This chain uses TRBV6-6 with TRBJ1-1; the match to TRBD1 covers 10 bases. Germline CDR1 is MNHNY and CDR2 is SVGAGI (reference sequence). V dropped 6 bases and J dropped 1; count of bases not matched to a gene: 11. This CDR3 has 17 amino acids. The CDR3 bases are TGTGCCAGCAGCGACATAGGGACAGGGGTGGGGAACACTGAAGCTTTCTTT. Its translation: CASSDIGTGVGNTEAFF.

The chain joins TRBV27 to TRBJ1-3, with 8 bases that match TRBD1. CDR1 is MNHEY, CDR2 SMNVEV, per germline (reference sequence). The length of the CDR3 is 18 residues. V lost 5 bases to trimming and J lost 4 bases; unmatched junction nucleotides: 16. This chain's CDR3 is CASSPWTGRRAGGNTIYF. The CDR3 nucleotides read TGTGCCAGCAGTCCCTGGACAGGGAGAAGGGCTGGAGGAAACACCATATATTTT.

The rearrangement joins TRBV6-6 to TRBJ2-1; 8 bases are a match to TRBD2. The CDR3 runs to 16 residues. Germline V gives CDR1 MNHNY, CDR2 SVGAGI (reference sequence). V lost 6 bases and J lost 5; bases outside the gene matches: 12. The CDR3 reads CASSLTGLAGHNEQFF. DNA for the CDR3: TGTGCCAGCAGCCTAACGGGGCTAGCGGGCCACAATGAGCAGTTCTTC.

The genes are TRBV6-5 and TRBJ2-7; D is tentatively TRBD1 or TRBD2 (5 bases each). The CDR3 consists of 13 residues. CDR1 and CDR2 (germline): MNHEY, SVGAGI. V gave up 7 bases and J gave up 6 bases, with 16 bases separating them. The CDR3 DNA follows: TGTGCCAGCACCGGGACCGTTAAGGGCGAGCAGTACTTC. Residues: CASTGTVKGEQYF.

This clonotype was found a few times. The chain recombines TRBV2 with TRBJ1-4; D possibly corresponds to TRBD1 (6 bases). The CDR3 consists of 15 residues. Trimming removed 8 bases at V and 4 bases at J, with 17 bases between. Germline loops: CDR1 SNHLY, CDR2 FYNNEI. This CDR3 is CASRLTGSVNEKLFF. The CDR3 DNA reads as TGTGCCAGCCGACTAACAGGGTCTGTTAATGAAAAACTGTTTTTT.

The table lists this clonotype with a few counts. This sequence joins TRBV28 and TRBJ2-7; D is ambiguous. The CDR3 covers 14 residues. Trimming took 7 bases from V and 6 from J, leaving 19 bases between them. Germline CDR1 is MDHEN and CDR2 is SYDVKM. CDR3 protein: CASTTGLTRIEQYF. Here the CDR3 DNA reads TGTGCCAGCACAACGGGCCTTACTCGGATCGAGCAGTACTTC.